A selection of T cell receptor beta chains follows, all from one sample in a study of cytomegalovirus exposure and HLA in healthy donors. Produced via immunoSEQ multiplex PCR; TCRdb's table is partial and in-frame only. The table includes 130,000 or so clones, more than 60% detected once. Source material: PBMCs. The receptors were gathered from a female donor in good health and CMV-seronegative. The CDR3 runs from the conserved cysteine through the conserved F or W.

j_call: TRBJ1-1; v_call: TRBV18; cdr3_length: 16; cdr3_aa: CASSPLGALGNTEAFF
j_call: TRBJ1-1; v_call: TRBV7-2; cdr3_length: 15; cdr3_aa: CASSLLQGLNTEAFF
j_call: TRBJ1-4; v_call: TRBV30; cdr3_length: 13; cdr3_aa: CAWVDRTNEKLFF
j_call: TRBJ1-2; v_call: TRBV6-6; cdr3_length: 13; cdr3_aa: CASSYAGSYGYTF
j_call: TRBJ2-3; v_call: TRBV9; cdr3_length: 13; cdr3_aa: CASSVALPDTQYF
j_call: TRBJ2-6; v_call: TRBV11-1; cdr3_length: 15; cdr3_aa: CASSLPGSGANVLTF
j_call: TRBJ2-7; v_call: TRBV28; cdr3_length: 14; cdr3_aa: CASSTAGSLHEQYF
j_call: TRBJ2-3; v_call: TRBV28; cdr3_length: 15; cdr3_aa: CASSLPGGVADTQYF
j_call: TRBJ1-2; v_call: TRBV7-7; cdr3_length: 16; cdr3_aa: CASSLSLEGSDYGYTF
j_call: TRBJ2-3; v_call: TRBV9; cdr3_length: 16; cdr3_aa: CASSVAISGRIDTQYF
j_call: TRBJ1-1; v_call: TRBV19; cdr3_length: 15; cdr3_aa: CASSITGFFEPEAFF
j_call: TRBJ1-5; v_call: TRBV6-4; cdr3_length: 13; cdr3_aa: CASSVRVGQPQHF
j_call: TRBJ1-2; v_call: TRBV19; cdr3_length: 15; cdr3_aa: CASSITGVTNYGYTF
j_call: TRBJ2-7; v_call: TRBV6-5; cdr3_length: 14; cdr3_aa: CASSIGAGGYEQYF
j_call: TRBJ1-1; v_call: TRBV28; cdr3_length: 13; cdr3_aa: CASSLGGASEAFF
j_call: TRBJ1-1; v_call: TRBV6-5; cdr3_length: 14; cdr3_aa: CASSRRQASTEAFF
j_call: TRBJ2-2; v_call: TRBV6-4; cdr3_length: 15; cdr3_aa: CASSETGDDTGELFF
j_call: TRBJ2-7; v_call: TRBV5-6; cdr3_length: 14; cdr3_aa: CASSLAGPSYEQYF
j_call: TRBJ2-1; v_call: TRBV15; cdr3_length: 18; cdr3_aa: CATSRGRSLAGRASEQFF
j_call: TRBJ1-5; v_call: TRBV28; cdr3_length: 11; cdr3_aa: CASHTTGSDHF
j_call: TRBJ1-1; v_call: TRBV10-2; cdr3_length: 16; cdr3_aa: CASSYPTGQGYTEAFF
j_call: TRBJ2-7; v_call: TRBV5-1; cdr3_length: 16; cdr3_aa: CASSSGTDTRGYEQYF
j_call: TRBJ2-2; v_call: TRBV30; cdr3_length: 15; cdr3_aa: CAWSVRTPGTGELFF